These 12 T cell receptor beta chains originate from one sample sequenced in a study of T cells expressing NK-cell markers. With the 5' RACE reads reprocessed, TCRdb shows one record per CDR3 protein and no DNA. The table for this sample gives under 500,000 distinct CDR3 sequences. The sample was blood T cells: a sorted CD56 or NKG2C T cell subset, CD4+ or CD8+ T cells, or bulk PBMC T cells (not recorded which). These receptors came from a woman between 18 and 69 years old in good health.

The chain uses TRBV28 and TRBJ2-7. The CDR3 extends over 16 amino acids. Germline lookup yields CDR1 MDHEN and CDR2 SYDVKM. CDR3 sequence reads: CASRASPLALTYEQYF. The full variable domain, with the rest looked up from reference TRBV28 and TRBJ2-7, is DVKVTQSSRYLVKRTGEKVFLECVQDMDHENMFWYRQDPGLGLRLIYFSYDVKMKEKGDIPEGYSVSREKKERFSLILESASTNQTSMYLCASRASPLALTYEQYFGPGTRLTVT.

The CDR3 is CATSKPADRGRGETQYF. The chain combines TRBV15 with TRBJ2-5; the D call of TRBD1 rests on TCRdb alone, since no DNA is present to check it. This CDR3 spans 17 amino acids. Germline CDR1 LNHNV, CDR2 YYDKDF (reference sequence).

The chain uses TRBV4-1 and TRBJ2-3. Germline V gene sequence: CDR1 MGHRA, CDR2 YSYEKL. The CDR3 has 15 residues. CDR3 sequence reads: CASSQLPHSTDTQYF.

This chain connects TRBV6-2 or TRBV6-3 to TRBJ1-5. The CDR3 has 15 amino acids. Germline lookup yields CDR1 MNHEY and CDR2 SVGEGT. This CDR3 is CASSYSGTGGGPQHF.

The chain has TRBV7-3 and TRBJ2-5; TCRdb names TRBD1, which stays unverified in the absence of DNA. This CDR3 spans 15 amino acids. CDR1 is SGHTA and CDR2 is FQGTGA in the germline V gene. This CDR3 reads CASSVGPWGQETQYF.

The V and J genes are TRBV9 and TRBJ2-1; checking the TCRdb D call of TRBD2 is not possible without DNA. The germline CDR1 and CDR2 sequences are SGDLS and YYNGEE. This CDR3 is built from 18 residues. Here the CDR3 reads CASSVGDPGGRRYNEQFF.

The V and J genes are TRBV29-1 and TRBJ2-1; checking the TCRdb D call of TRBD2 is not possible without DNA. This CDR3 region has 13 residues. Germline values: CDR1 SQVTM, CDR2 ANQGSEA. CDR3 amino acids: CSVERVRANEQFF.

The chain recombines TRBV6-5 with TRBJ1-6; no DNA is available, so the TRBD1 call from TCRdb remains unchecked. Per germline, CDR1 MNHEY and CDR2 SVGAGI. The CDR3 length is 14 residues. The chain's CDR3 is CASSYLGLGSPLHF.

The V call is TRBV12-3 or TRBV12-4, the J call TRBJ2-1. This CDR3 contains 11 residues. CDR3 residues: CASSFNGEQFF.

The chain is built from TRBV29-1 and TRBJ1-1; the D call from TCRdb, TRBD1, cannot be confirmed without DNA. This CDR3 has 16 amino acids. Per germline, CDR1 SQVTM and CDR2 ANQGSEA. The CDR3 sequence: CSVEGTGGEGNTEAFF.

The chain links TRBV20-1 to TRBJ2-2. Germline assignment: CDR1 DFQATT and CDR2 SNEGSKA (reference sequence). The CDR3 consists of 14 residues. CDR3 loop: CSARDNLHTGELFF.

The chain employs TRBV12-3 or TRBV12-4 and TRBJ2-1; with no DNA, the TCRdb D assignment of TRBD1 cannot be verified. This CDR3 spans 12 amino acids. The CDR3 loop reads CASSGTGSEQFF.